These 30 T cell receptor beta chains originate from one sample sequenced in a study of OX40 agonist ivuxolimab in advanced cancers. Using immunoSEQ multiplex PCR, the repertoire was profiled, and TCRdb retains in-frame clones only, with some absent. The repertoire has almost 85,000 clones, around 83% of them found once; the top ten carry around 6.3%. The starting material was CD4+ or CD8+ T cells sorted from blood, obtained in a trial of the OX40 agonist ivuxolimab. The receptor set was obtained from an adult with an advanced solid tumor such as melanoma, head and neck, liver or kidney cancer.

The sample holds one count of this clone. The chain recombines TRBV19 with TRBJ2-6; D not certain. CDR3 length: 14 amino acids. In germline, CDR1 is LNHDA, CDR2 SQIVND (reference sequence). Trimming took off 10 bases at V and 6 bases at J, with 16 bases between the two ends. CDR3: CATKKWIQANVLTF. The DNA of the CDR3 is TGTGCCACCAAAAAATGGATTCAGGCCAACGTCCTGACTTTC.

The rearrangement links TRBV5-8 to TRBJ1-2, with 8 bases aligning to TRBD1. J gave up 8 bases and V 7 bases, and 22 bases lay outside the gene matches. The V gene's germline CDR1 is SGHTS and CDR2 YDEGEE. The CDR3 is 17 amino acids. The chain's CDR3 is CASGLGDRPSFFPGYTF. The CDR3 coding sequence is TGTGCCAGCGGCCTAGGGGACAGGCCCTCTTTTTTTCCCGGCTACACCTTC.

V usage is TRBV4-3 and J usage is TRBJ1-1; D unclear. Per the germline V gene, CDR1 is LGHNA and CDR2 is YSLEER. The V gene lost 4 bases and the J gene lost 0 bases, with 12 bases spanning the gap. The CDR3 is made up of 15 amino acids. Written as DNA, the CDR3 is TGCGCCAGCAGCCTAGGTGAGCAGCTGAACACTGAAGCTTTCTTT. Protein: CASSLGEQLNTEAFF.

V is TRBV7-2 and J is TRBJ1-4; the match to TRBD1 covers 7 bases. CDR1 is SGHTA, CDR2 FQGNSA, per germline. V was pared by 5 bases and J by 7 bases, with 10 bases of the junction left unmatched. This CDR3 spans 15 amino acids. CDR3 residues: CASSLRTGTVEKLFF. CDR3 bases: TGTGCCAGCAGCCTACGGACCGGGACAGTTGAAAAACTGTTTTTT.

This clone has just one count. The chain has TRBV19 and TRBJ2-2; TRBD2 agrees at 11 bases. The CDR3 is 15 amino acids. The V and J ends lost 7 bases and 2 bases, in that order; junction bases with no gene match: 3. The germline V gene encodes CDR1 LNHDA and CDR2 SQIVND (reference sequence). The CDR3 sequence: CASTLAGGNTGELFF. The CDR3, as DNA: TGTGCCAGTACCCTAGCGGGAGGAAACACCGGGGAGCTGTTTTTT.

The rearrangement joins TRBV7-9 to TRBJ1-1, with TRBD1 as a possible D gene (6 bases). The CDR3 totals 13 residues. CDR1 is SEHNR and CDR2 is FQNEAQ in the germline V gene (reference sequence). V was clipped by 5 bases and J by 6 bases, with 13 bases between them. CDR3 loop: CASSPGQSSEAFF. The DNA for the CDR3 is TGTGCCAGCAGCCCCGGACAGTCTTCTGAAGCTTTCTTT.

This rearrangement joins TRBV4-2 to TRBJ1-3, with D hard to call. The V and J ends lost 0 bases and 0 bases respectively, with 15 bases between them. This CDR3 contains 18 residues. Germline CDR1 and CDR2: LGHNA and YNFKEQ. In DNA, the CDR3 is TGTGCCAGCAGCCAAGATTTTTCGATTGGCGCCTCTGGAAACACCATATATTTT. This codes for CASSQDFSIGASGNTIYF.

The chain couples TRBV18 to TRBJ2-7, with D tentatively TRBD1 or TRBD2 (5 bases each). Germline CDR1 KGHSH, CDR2 LQKENI. The CDR3 is 16 amino acids. Trimming shortened V by 4 bases and J by 6 bases, and 22 bases separated the two germline ends. CDR3 loop: CASSRGSYRQGSEQYF. DNA of the CDR3: TGTGCCAGCTCACGAGGGTCGTATCGTCAGGGTTCCGAGCAGTACTTC.

This rearrangement joins TRBV9 to TRBJ2-3; 7 positions match TRBD1. The trim removed 4 bases at V and 2 bases at J, leaving 7 bases unmatched. CDR1 and CDR2 (germline): SGDLS, YYNGEE. This CDR3 is built from 15 residues. The CDR3 protein is CASSFSGQLTDTQYF. Here the CDR3 DNA reads TGTGCCAGCAGCTTCTCGGGACAGCTCACAGATACGCAGTATTTT.

The chain links TRBV5-6 to TRBJ2-3; D might be TRBD1 (5 bases). The CDR3 sequence is 16 residues long. CDR1 SGHDT and CDR2 YYEEEE come from the germline V gene. Between the trimmed V and J ends, which lost 2 bases and 2 bases, there was a span of 15 bases. CDR3 nucleotides: TGTGCCAGCAGCTTCCGGAGACAGTTTTCCACAGATACGCAGTATTTT. This gives the protein CASSFRRQFSTDTQYF.

The chain recombines TRBV7-9 with TRBJ2-1; 13 bases map to TRBD2. Germline loops: CDR1 SEHNR, CDR2 FQNEAQ (reference sequence). This CDR3 spans 14 amino acids. Trimming removed 5 bases from V and 8 bases from J; junction bases left unmatched: 3. The CDR3 DNA reads as TGTGCCAGCAGCCCCGGACTAGCGGGAGATGAGCAGTTCTTC. Its protein product is CASSPGLAGDEQFF.

The chain uses TRBV6-5 and TRBJ2-1, with D hard to call. Germline lookup yields CDR1 MNHEY and CDR2 SVGAGI. Trimming pared 0 bases from V and 9 bases from J, leaving 12 bases between. The length of the CDR3 is 14 residues. CDR3 sequence (DNA): TGTGCCAGCAGTTACTCGGGGTGGATGGGTGAGCAGTTCTTC. Protein product: CASSYSGWMGEQFF.

The chain uses TRBV7-2 and TRBJ2-7; 9 bases map to TRBD2. The V gene end was trimmed by 5 bases and the J gene end by 6 bases; junction bases not matched to a gene: 11. Germline loops: CDR1 SGHTA, CDR2 FQGNSA. The CDR3 is 15 amino acids. This chain's CDR3 is CASSPTAGGPTEQYF. CDR3 bases: TGTGCCAGCAGCCCCACGGCGGGAGGGCCGACCGAGCAGTACTTC.

This clone was detected only once. This rearrangement joins TRBV11-3 to TRBJ2-7; weak D call: TRBD2 (5 bases). Germline V lookup: CDR1 SGHNT, CDR2 YENEEA. The V and J ends lost 3 bases and 3 bases respectively, with 9 bases between them. The CDR3 loop spans 13 amino acids. The CDR3 nucleotides are TGTGCCAGCAGCTTGGGAGACATCTACGAGCAGTACTTC. Translation: CASSLGDIYEQYF.

The V gene is TRBV11-2, the J gene TRBJ2-7, with D perhaps matching TRBD2 (6 bases). V shed 4 bases and J shed 7 bases, with 14 bases lying between them. Germline-derived CDR1 and CDR2 are SGHAT and FQNNGV. The CDR3 is made up of 13 amino acids. The CDR3 spells CASSSGTFREQYF. Here the CDR3 DNA reads TGTGCCAGCAGCTCGGGGACTTTTAGGGAGCAGTACTTC.

V gene TRBV6-5 combines with J gene TRBJ1-6; D gene uncertain. Trimming took 0 bases from V and 7 from J, leaving 10 bases between them. This CDR3 region has 15 residues. Germline values: CDR1 MNHEY, CDR2 SVGAGI. As DNA, the CDR3 is TGTGCCAGCAGTTACTCCGACGGGTACAATTCACCCCTCCACTTT. It codes for CASSYSDGYNSPLHF.

The rearrangement links TRBV7-8 to TRBJ1-2, with a possible D match to TRBD1 (6 bases). V gave up 2 bases and J gave up 4 bases, with 23 bases separating them. CDR3 size: 18 residues. Germline V gene sequence: CDR1 SGHVS, CDR2 FQNEAQ. This chain's CDR3 is CASSLTGTRDMPLYGYTF. The CDR3 DNA follows: TGTGCCAGCAGCTTAACAGGGACCCGGGACATGCCGCTCTATGGCTACACCTTC.

This rearrangement joins TRBV5-6 to TRBJ2-5, with D perhaps TRBD1 (5 bases). Looked up from germline, CDR1 is SGHDT and CDR2 is YYEEEE. Between the trimmed V and J ends, which lost 0 bases and 5 bases, there was a span of 14 bases. CDR3 length: 15 residues. The CDR3 region is CASSLDRPTRETQYF. CDR3 coding DNA: TGTGCCAGCAGCTTGGACAGGCCGACGAGGGAGACCCAGTACTTC.

The rearrangement joins TRBV5-1 to TRBJ2-5; D perhaps matches TRBD2 (6 bases). V dropped 5 bases and J dropped 5 bases, with 16 bases sitting between them. CDR3 length: 14 residues. Germline CDR1 is SGHRS and CDR2 is YFSETQ. CDR3 sequence: CASREPGLKETQYF. CDR3 sequence (DNA): TGCGCCAGCAGAGAGCCGGGACTCAAGGAGACCCAGTACTTC.

The chain is built from TRBV6-1 and TRBJ1-2, with a weak D call TRBD1 (6 bases). Per the germline V gene, CDR1 is MNHNS and CDR2 is SASEGT. The V gene lost 4 bases and the J gene lost 6 bases, with 18 bases spanning the gap. The CDR3 is 15 amino acids. The CDR3 DNA reads as TGTGCCAGCAGTGTTGGGGGCAGTGCAGTCGATGGCTACACCTTC. This sequence encodes CASSVGGSAVDGYTF.

A few counts support this clone. V gene TRBV29-1 combines with J gene TRBJ1-1; D gene ambiguous. The length of the CDR3 is 13 residues. Trimming removed 3 bases at V and 0 bases at J, with 8 bases between. Germline-derived CDR1 and CDR2 are SQVTM and ANQGSEA. The CDR3 sequence: CSVEEEMNTEAFF. The CDR3 DNA follows: TGCAGCGTTGAGGAGGAGATGAACACTGAAGCTTTCTTT.

V is TRBV29-1 and J is TRBJ1-4; TRBD1 agrees at 11 bases. Looked up from germline, CDR1 is SQVTM and CDR2 is ANQGSEA. CDR3 length equals 14 residues. With V trimmed by 6 bases and J by 8 bases, 8 bases remained unmatched. Here the CDR3 reads CSVRTGGGEEKLFF. CDR3 coding DNA: TGCAGCGTACGGACAGGGGGCGGGGAGGAAAAACTGTTTTTT.

The chain joins TRBV20-1 to TRBJ2-3; D uncertain. The CDR3 covers 11 residues. Germline values: CDR1 DFQATT, CDR2 SNEGSKA (reference sequence). The V end lost 4 bases, the J end lost 8 bases, and 10 bases lay between the germline ends. CDR3 in amino acids: CSATLSGTQYF. The CDR3 region has the DNA TGCAGTGCTACACTCTCGGGTACGCAGTATTTT.

This chain connects TRBV18 to TRBJ2-1, with TRBD2 matching over 10 bases. Germline V gives CDR1 KGHSH, CDR2 LQKENI. J was trimmed by 8 bases and V by 6 bases; bases with no gene match: 22. The length of the CDR3 is 19 residues. The CDR3 sequence is CASSPTYWASGSGNHEQFF. The DNA of the CDR3 is TGTGCCAGCTCCCCGACCTATTGGGCTAGCGGGAGTGGTAACCATGAGCAGTTCTTC.

This sequence joins TRBV4-3 and TRBJ1-6; D call uncertain. This CDR3 is 16 amino acids long. Germline values: CDR1 LGHNA, CDR2 YSLEER. The V and J ends lost 0 bases and 13 bases respectively, with 19 bases between them. Here the CDR3 DNA reads TGCGCCAGCAGCCAAGATCCTAACACGGTGGTTTGGCCCCTCCACTTT. It codes for CASSQDPNTVVWPLHF.

This clone was observed a handful of times. The chain uses TRBV19 and TRBJ1-1; D not certain. Germline lookup yields CDR1 LNHDA and CDR2 SQIVND (reference sequence). The ends were cut back, 8 bases at V and 2 bases at J, with 18 bases in the middle. CDR3 length: 15 residues. The CDR3 here is CASRIYSGPNTEAFF. The CDR3 DNA reads TGTGCCAGTCGAATATACAGCGGACCCAACACTGAAGCTTTCTTT.

V usage is TRBV11-3 and J usage is TRBJ1-1; D unresolved. V was cut by 2 bases and J by 1 base, with 11 bases left in between. The CDR3 length is 15 residues. Germline CDR1 and CDR2: SGHNT and YENEEA. The CDR3 DNA follows: TGTGCCAGCAGCTTATCACAGACTCCGAACACTGAAGCTTTCTTT. It encodes CASSLSQTPNTEAFF.

The V gene is TRBV5-6, the J gene TRBJ2-7; 8 bases are shared with TRBD1. Germline values: CDR1 SGHDT, CDR2 YYEEEE. The CDR3 is 12 amino acids. J was trimmed by 6 bases and V by 4 bases; bases with no gene match: 3. CDR3 bases: TGTGCCAGCAGCCTAGGACAGGGCGAGCAGTACTTC. Encoded protein: CASSLGQGEQYF.

The chain has TRBV2 and TRBJ1-2; D may be TRBD1 (5 bases). Trimming removed 7 bases at V and 8 bases at J, with 14 bases between. Germline V CDR1 and CDR2: SNHLY, FYNNEI. The CDR3 runs to 12 residues. CDR3 region: CASTGQGHGYTF. CDR3 in DNA: TGTGCCAGCACGGGCCAGGGTCACGGCTACACCTTC. The variable domain in full, with the rest retrieved from reference TRBV2 and TRBJ1-2, is EPEVTQTPSHQVTQMGQEVILRCVPISNHLYFYWYRQILGQKVEFLVSFYNNEISEKSEIFDDQFSVERPDGSNFTLKIRSTKLEDSAMYFCASTGQGHGYTFGSGTRLTVV.

The chain has TRBV18 and TRBJ1-2, with a tentative D call TRBD1 (6 bases). V was clipped by 6 bases and J by 7 bases, with 15 bases between them. Germline CDR1 is KGHSH and CDR2 is LQKENI. The CDR3 covers 13 residues. Here the CDR3 reads CASSPTGKGGYTF. CDR3 DNA: TGTGCCAGCTCCCCTACAGGGAAGGGTGGCTACACCTTC.